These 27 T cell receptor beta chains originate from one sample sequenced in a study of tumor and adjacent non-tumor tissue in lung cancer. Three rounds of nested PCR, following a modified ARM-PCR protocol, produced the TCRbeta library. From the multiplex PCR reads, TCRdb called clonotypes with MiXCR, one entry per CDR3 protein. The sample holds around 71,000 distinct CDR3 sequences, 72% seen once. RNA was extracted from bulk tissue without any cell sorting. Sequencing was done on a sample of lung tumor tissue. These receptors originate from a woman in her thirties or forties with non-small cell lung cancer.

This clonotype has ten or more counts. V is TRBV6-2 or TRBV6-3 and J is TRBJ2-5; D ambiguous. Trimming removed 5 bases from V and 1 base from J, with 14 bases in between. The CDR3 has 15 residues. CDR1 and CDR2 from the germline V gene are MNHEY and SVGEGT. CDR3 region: CASSAGALSQETQYF. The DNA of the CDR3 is TGTGCCAGCAGTGCAGGCGCCTTGTCCCAAGAGACCCAGTACTTC.

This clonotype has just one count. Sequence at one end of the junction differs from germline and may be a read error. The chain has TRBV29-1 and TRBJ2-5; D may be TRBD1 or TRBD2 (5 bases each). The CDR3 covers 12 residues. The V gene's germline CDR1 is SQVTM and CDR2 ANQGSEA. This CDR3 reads CSVGVVQETRYF. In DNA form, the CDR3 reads TGCAGTGTGGGGGTAGTCCAAGAGACCCGGTACTTC.

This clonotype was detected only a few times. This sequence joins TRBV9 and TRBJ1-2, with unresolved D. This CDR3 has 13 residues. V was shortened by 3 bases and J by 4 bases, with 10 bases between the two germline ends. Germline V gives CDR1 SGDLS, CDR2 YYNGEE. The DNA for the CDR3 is TGTGCCAGCAGCGGCTCAGACCCCTATGGCTACACCTTC. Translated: CASSGSDPYGYTF.

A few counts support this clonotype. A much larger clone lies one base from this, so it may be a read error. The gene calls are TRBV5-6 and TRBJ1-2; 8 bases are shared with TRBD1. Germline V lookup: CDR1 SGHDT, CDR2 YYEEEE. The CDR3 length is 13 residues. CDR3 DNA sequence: TGTACCAGCAGCCGTGGACAGGGTTTAAGATCCACCTTC. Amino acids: CTSSRGQGLRSTF.

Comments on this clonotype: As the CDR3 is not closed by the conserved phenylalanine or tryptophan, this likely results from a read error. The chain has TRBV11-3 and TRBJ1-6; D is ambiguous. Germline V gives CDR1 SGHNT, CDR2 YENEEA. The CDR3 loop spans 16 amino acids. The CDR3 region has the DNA TGTGCCAGCAGCTTACAAGGAGGCTCCTATAAATCACCCCTCCACCTT. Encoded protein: CASSLQGGSYKSPLHL.

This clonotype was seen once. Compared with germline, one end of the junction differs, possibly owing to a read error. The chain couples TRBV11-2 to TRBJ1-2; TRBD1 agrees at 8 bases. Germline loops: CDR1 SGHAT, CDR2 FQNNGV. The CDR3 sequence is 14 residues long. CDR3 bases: TGTTCCAGCAGCATGGGGACAGGAAACTATGACTACACATTC. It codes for CSSSMGTGNYDYTF.

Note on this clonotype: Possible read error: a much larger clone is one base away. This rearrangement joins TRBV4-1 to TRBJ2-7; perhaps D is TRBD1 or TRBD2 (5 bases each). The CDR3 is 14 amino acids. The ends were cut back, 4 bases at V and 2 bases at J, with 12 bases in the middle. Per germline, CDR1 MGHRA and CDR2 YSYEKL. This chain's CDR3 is CASSPRDGPYEQYF. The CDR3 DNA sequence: TGCGCCAGCAGCCCGAGGGACGGGCCCTACGAGCAGTACTTC.

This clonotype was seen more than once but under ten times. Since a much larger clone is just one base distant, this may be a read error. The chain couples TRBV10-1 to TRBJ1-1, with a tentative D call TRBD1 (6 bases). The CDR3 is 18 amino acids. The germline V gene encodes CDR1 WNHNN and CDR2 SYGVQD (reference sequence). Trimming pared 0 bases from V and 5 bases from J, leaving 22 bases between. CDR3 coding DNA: TGCGCCAGCAGTGAGTCCGGGAGGGGGTCCGGACGGAGTACTGAAGCTTTCTTT. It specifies CASSESGRGSGRSTEAFF.

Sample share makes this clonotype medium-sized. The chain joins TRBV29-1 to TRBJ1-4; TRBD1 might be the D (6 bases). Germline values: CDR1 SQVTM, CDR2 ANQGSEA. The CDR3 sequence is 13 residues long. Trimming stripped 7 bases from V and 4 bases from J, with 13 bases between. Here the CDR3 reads CSGRQAINEKLFF. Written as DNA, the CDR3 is TGCAGCGGACGACAGGCCATTAATGAAAAACTGTTTTTT. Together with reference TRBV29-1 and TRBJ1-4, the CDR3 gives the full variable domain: SAVISQKPSRDICQRGTSLTIQCQVDSQVTMMFWYRQQPGQSLTLIATANQGSEATYESGFVIDKFPISRPNLTFSTLTVSNMSPEDSSIYLCSGRQAINEKLFFGSGTQLSVL.

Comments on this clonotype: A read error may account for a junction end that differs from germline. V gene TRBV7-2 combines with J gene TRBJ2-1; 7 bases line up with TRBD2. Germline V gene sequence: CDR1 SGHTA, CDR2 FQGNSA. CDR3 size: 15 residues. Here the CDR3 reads CACSTTGTTYDEQFF. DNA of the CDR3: TGTGCCTGCAGCACCACCGGGACTACCTACGATGAGCAGTTCTTC.

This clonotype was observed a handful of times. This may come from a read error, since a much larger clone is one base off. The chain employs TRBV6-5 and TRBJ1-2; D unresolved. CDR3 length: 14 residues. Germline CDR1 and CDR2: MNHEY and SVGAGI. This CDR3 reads CVSSRFARNYGYTF. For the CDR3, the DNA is TGTGTCAGCAGTCGGTTTGCGAGAAACTATGGCTACACCTTC.

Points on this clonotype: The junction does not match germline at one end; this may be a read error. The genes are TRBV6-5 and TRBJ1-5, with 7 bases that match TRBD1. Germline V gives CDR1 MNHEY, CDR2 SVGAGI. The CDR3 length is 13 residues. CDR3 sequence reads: CASTQGDGHPQQF. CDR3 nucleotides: TGTGCCAGCACCCAGGGGGACGGTCACCCCCAGCAGTTT.

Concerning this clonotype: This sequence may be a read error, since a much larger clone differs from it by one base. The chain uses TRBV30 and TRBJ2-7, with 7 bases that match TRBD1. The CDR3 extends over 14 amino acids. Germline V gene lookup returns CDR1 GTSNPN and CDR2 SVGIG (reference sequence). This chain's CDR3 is CVWSPTGRSYEQYF. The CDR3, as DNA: TGTGTCTGGAGTCCGACAGGGCGCTCCTACGAGCAGTACTTC.

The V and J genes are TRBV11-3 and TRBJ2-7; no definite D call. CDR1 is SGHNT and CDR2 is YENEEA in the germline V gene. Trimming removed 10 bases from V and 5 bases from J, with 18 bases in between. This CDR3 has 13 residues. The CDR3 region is CANSPGPINEQYF. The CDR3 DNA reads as TGTGCCAACAGTCCCGGACCAATCAACGAGCAGTACTTC.

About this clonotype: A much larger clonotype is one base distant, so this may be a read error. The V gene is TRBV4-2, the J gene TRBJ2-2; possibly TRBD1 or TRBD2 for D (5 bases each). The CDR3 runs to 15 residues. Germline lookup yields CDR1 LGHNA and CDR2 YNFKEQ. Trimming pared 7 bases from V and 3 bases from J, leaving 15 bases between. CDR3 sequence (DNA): TGTGCCAGCAAAAGCTTGGGGGACCACACCGGGGAGCTGTTTTTT. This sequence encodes CASKSLGDHTGELFF.

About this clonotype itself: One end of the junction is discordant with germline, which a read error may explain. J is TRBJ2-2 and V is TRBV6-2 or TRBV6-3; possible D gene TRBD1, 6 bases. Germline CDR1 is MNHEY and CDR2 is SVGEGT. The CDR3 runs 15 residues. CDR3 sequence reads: CASTLLDRDTAELFF. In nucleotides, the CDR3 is TGTGCCAGCACACTCTTGGATAGGGACACCGCGGAGCTGTTTTTT.

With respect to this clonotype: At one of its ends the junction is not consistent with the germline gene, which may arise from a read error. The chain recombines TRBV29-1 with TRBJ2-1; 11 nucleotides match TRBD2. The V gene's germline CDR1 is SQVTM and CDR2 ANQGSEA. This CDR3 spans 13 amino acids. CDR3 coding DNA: TGCGGCGTTGATGGGACTAGCGGAGATGAGCTGTTCTTC. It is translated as CGVDGTSGDELFF.

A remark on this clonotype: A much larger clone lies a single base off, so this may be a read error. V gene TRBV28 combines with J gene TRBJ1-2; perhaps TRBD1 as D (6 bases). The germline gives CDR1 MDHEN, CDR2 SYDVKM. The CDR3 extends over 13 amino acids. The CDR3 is CACRTQGNYGYTF. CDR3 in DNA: TGTGCCTGCAGGACCCAGGGGAACTATGGCTACACCTTC.

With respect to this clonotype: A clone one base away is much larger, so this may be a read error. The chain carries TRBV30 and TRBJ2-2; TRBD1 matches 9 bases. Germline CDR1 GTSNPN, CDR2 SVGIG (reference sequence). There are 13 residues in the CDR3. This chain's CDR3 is CVCGTGSTGELFF. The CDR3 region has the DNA TGTGTCTGTGGGACAGGGAGCACCGGGGAGCTGTTTTTT.

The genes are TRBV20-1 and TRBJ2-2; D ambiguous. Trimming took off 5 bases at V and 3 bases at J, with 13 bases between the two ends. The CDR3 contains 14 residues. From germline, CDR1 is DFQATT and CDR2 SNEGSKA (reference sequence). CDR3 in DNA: TGCAGTGCTGCCCCCCTCCATGACACCGGGGAGCTGTTTTTT. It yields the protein CSAAPLHDTGELFF.

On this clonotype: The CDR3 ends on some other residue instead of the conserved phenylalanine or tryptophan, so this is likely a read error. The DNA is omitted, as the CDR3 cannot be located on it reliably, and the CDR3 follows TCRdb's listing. The CDR3 region is CTSSLEGVRRYI. The J gene is TRBJ2-7, the V gene TRBV11-2; TRBD1 was called by the table and not checked on the DNA. Germline V lookup: CDR1 SGHAT, CDR2 FQNNGV. The CDR3 contains 12 residues when both ends are counted.

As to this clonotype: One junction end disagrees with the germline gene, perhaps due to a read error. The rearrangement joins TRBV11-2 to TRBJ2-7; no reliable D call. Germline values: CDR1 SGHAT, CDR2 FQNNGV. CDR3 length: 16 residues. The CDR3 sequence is CACSPLGGQEYHEQYF. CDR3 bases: TGTGCCTGCAGCCCCCTCGGTGGGCAGGAGTACCACGAGCAGTACTTC.

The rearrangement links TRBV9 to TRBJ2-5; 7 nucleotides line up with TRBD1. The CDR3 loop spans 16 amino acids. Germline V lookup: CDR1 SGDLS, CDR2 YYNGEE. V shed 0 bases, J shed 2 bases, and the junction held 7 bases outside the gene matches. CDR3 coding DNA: TGTGCCAGCAGCGTAGACCCCGGGACAGCTCAAGAGACCCAGTACTTC. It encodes CASSVDPGTAQETQYF.

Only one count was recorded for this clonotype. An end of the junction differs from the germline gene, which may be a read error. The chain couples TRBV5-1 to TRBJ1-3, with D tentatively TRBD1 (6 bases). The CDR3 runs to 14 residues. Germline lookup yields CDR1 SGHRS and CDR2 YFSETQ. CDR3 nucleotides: TGCGTCAGCAGCTTCCAGACAGGAGATAACACCATATATTTT. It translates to CVSSFQTGDNTIYF.

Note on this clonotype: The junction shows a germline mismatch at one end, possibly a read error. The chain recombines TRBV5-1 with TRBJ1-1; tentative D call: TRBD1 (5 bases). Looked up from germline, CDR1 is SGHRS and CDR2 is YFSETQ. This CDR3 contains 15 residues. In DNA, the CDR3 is TGTGCCAGCAGCCCGGGGGACTTGCCGAACACTGAAGCTTTCTTT. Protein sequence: CASSPGDLPNTEAFF.

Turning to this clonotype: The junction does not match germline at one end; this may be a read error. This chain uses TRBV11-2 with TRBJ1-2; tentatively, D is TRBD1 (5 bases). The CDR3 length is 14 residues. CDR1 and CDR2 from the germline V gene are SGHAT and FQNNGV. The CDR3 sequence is CASSLPHGAYGYTF. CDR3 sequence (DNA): TGTGCCAGCAGCTTGCCTCATGGGGCCTATGGTTACACTTTC.

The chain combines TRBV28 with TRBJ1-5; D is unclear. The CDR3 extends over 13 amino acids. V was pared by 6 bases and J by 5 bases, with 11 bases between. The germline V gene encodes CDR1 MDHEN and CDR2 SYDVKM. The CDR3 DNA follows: TGTGCCAGCAGCCTTGACGGGGATCAGCCCCAGCATTTT. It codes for CASSLDGDQPQHF.